A selection of T cell receptor beta chains follows, all from one sample in a study of blood T cell repertoires in COVID-19. The table came from immunoSEQ multiplex PCR; TCRdb's copy has only in-frame clones and leaves some out. The table lists roughly 250,000 clones, about 93% of them singletons. The sequenced material came from PBMCs or T cells enriched from blood (not recorded which). The receptors originated from a woman aged 18-29 years who had recovered from COVID-19. The CDR3 runs from the conserved cysteine through the conserved F or W. D genes are given only for firm matches. Only some rows state a clone size, as once, few, many or a class for expanded clones.

d_call,j_call,clone_size,v_call,cdr3_nt,cdr3_aa
.,TRBJ2-7,few,TRBV3-1/TRBV3-2,TGTGCCAGCAGCCAAGTCGGGGCCTACGAGCAGTACTTC,CASSQVGAYEQYF
TRBD1,TRBJ2-7,.,TRBV5-1,TGCGCCAGCAGCTTGGACCTGAGGGGGCGGGACAGGGACTACGAGCAGTACTTC,CASSLDLRGRDRDYEQYF
.,TRBJ2-5,.,TRBV4-2,TGTGCCAGCAGCCAAGAGGGGGCAGAGACCCAGTACTTC,CASSQEGAETQYF
TRBD1,TRBJ1-5,.,TRBV9,TGTGCCAGCAGCCCGGGACAGGGGCTAAATCAGCCCCAGCATTTT,CASSPGQGLNQPQHF
.,TRBJ2-5,.,TRBV11-3,TGTGCCAGCAGCCTTGGGGCCTACACGGAAGAGACCCAGTACTTC,CASSLGAYTEETQYF
TRBD1,TRBJ1-2,.,TRBV7-9,TGTGCCAGCAGCTTAGGGGGACAGGGGGCCCACTATGGCTACACCTTC,CASSLGGQGAHYGYTF
TRBD1,TRBJ1-5,once,TRBV18,TGTGCCAGCTCACCCGGGACAGGGATCCGCAATCAGCCCCAGCATTTT,CASSPGTGIRNQPQHF
TRBD2,TRBJ2-7,.,TRBV27,TGTGCCAGCAGTTTATTGTCCAGCGGGGCGTCCTACGAGCAGTACTTC,CASSLLSSGASYEQYF
.,TRBJ2-5,.,TRBV7-9,TGTGCCAGCAGCTTACTCTCGCAAGAGACCCAGTACTTC,CASSLLSQETQYF
.,TRBJ2-7,.,TRBV7-6,TGTGCCAGCAGCTTACCTCCGACAGAGCCTAATTACGAGCAGTACTTC,CASSLPPTEPNYEQYF
TRBD2,TRBJ2-7,.,TRBV5-5,TGTGCCAGCAGCTTGGAGGCTAGCGGGGGGGTTTCGAGGTACTTC,CASSLEASGGVSRYF
.,TRBJ1-2,.,TRBV11-1,TGTGCCAGCAGCTCGAACAGGGCTGGCTACACCTTC,CASSSNRAGYTF
TRBD1,TRBJ1-1,.,TRBV29-1,TGCAGCGTGGGACAGATAGAAGCTTTCTTT,CSVGQIEAFF
.,TRBJ2-1,.,TRBV2,TGTGCCAGCAGTGATAGGACTGGTTACAATGAGCAGTTCTTC,CASSDRTGYNEQFF
.,TRBJ2-5,few,TRBV20-1,TGCAGTGGGCAGAGGGAAGAGACCCAGTACTTC,CSGQREETQYF
.,TRBJ1-1,once,TRBV2,TGTGCCAGCAGTGCGCGGGTCGGGGGGAGGAACACTGAAGCTTTCTTT,CASSARVGGRNTEAFF
.,TRBJ1-5,.,TRBV7-9,TGTGCCAGCAGCTTAGGGGGGCCGGGCGATCAGCCCCAGCATTTT,CASSLGGPGDQPQHF
TRBD2,TRBJ2-7,.,TRBV3-1/TRBV3-2,TGTGCCAGCAGCGAACTAGCGTTTCGGGAGCAGTACTTC,CASSELAFREQYF
.,TRBJ2-1,.,TRBV5-8,TGTGCCAGCAGCCTTTACCAAGGGGCTTACAATGAGCAGTTCTTC,CASSLYQGAYNEQFF
.,TRBJ1-3,.,TRBV14,TGTGCCAGCAGCCAGGCGGGGGGGACTGGAAACACCATATATTTT,CASSQAGGTGNTIYF
TRBD2,TRBJ2-1,.,TRBV15,TGTGCCACCAGCGGGAGACGGGAGGCTAGCAGGTACAATGAGCAGTTCTTC,CATSGRREASRYNEQFF
.,TRBJ1-4,.,TRBV18,TGTGCCAGCTCACCACGCGGGGGTCCAGGGGATGAAAAACTGTTTTTT,CASSPRGGPGDEKLFF
TRBD1,TRBJ2-1,.,TRBV14,TGTGCCAGCAGACCGGACAGGGGATCCTACAATGAGCAGTTCTTC,CASRPDRGSYNEQFF
.,TRBJ2-7,.,TRBV11-2,TGTGCCAGCAGCTTAGGCGCCTACGAGCAGTACTTC,CASSLGAYEQYF
.,TRBJ2-1,.,TRBV24-1,TGTGCCACCAGTGCCTGGGACATACCAAATGAGCAGTTCTTC,CATSAWDIPNEQFF
.,TRBJ1-4,once,TRBV10-3,TGTGCCATCAGTGAGGTCCGGCAGGGGCTAGGCGAAAAACTGTTTTTT,CAISEVRQGLGEKLFF
.,TRBJ1-5,.,TRBV4-2,TGTGCCAGCAGCCAAGGGGGGGGTGTGACTCGCCATTACTATCAGCCCCAGCATTTT,CASSQGGGVTRHYYQPQHF
TRBD2,TRBJ2-2,.,TRBV3-1/TRBV3-2,TGTGCCAGCAGCCGAGCGGGGGACTCCGGGGAGCTGTTTTTT,CASSRAGDSGELFF
TRBD1,TRBJ2-7,.,TRBV5-1,TGCGCCAGCAGCTTTACCTCAGGGACAGTGGGCTCCTACGAGCAGTACTTC,CASSFTSGTVGSYEQYF
TRBD1,TRBJ1-1,.,TRBV18,TGTGCCAGCTCGCCCTTAGTCCCGGGACAGGTAAACACTGAAGCTTTCTTT,CASSPLVPGQVNTEAFF
TRBD2,TRBJ2-7,.,TRBV6-5,TGTGCCAGCGGATGGACTAGCGGCCCCTACGAGCAGTACTTC,CASGWTSGPYEQYF
.,TRBJ1-1,.,TRBV4-3,TGCGCCAGCAGCCAGGCCCCTCGGACAGTCCCTGAAGCTTTCTTT,CASSQAPRTVPEAFF
TRBD1,TRBJ2-7,.,TRBV27,TGTGCCAGCAGAACCGGGACAGGGGGCTACGAGCAGTACTTC,CASRTGTGGYEQYF
.,TRBJ1-2,.,TRBV4-1,TGCGCCAGCAGGCGTTCCGATACTCCTAATAACTATGGCTACACCTTC,CASRRSDTPNNYGYTF
TRBD2,TRBJ2-2,.,TRBV6-2/TRBV6-3,TGTGCCAGCAGTCCCACTAGCGGCCCGAACACCGGGGAGCTGTTTTTT,CASSPTSGPNTGELFF
.,TRBJ1-3,.,TRBV11-3,TGTGCCAGCAGCTTAGACGCTGGAAACACCATATATTTT,CASSLDAGNTIYF
.,TRBJ1-1,.,TRBV6-6,TGTGCCAGCAGTTACCCGGACAGTAACACTGAAGCTTTCTTT,CASSYPDSNTEAFF
.,TRBJ1-3,.,TRBV12-3/TRBV12-4,TGTGCCAGCAGTTTGGCAGGGGGAAACACCATATATTTT,CASSLAGGNTIYF
.,TRBJ1-1,.,TRBV28,TGTGCCAGCAGTTTGAACAGATTGAACACTGAAGCTTTCTTT,CASSLNRLNTEAFF
.,TRBJ1-1,.,TRBV7-9,TGTGCCAGCAGCTTTTCGGTGGACACTGAAGCTTTCTTT,CASSFSVDTEAFF
TRBD1,TRBJ1-2,.,TRBV7-3,TGTGCCAGCAGCTTGGATCCGGGACAGGGTCGAGGCTACACCTTC,CASSLDPGQGRGYTF
.,TRBJ1-2,.,TRBV24-1,TGTGCCACCAGTGATGGGTTGGGGCAGTCCTATGGCTACACCTTC,CATSDGLGQSYGYTF
.,TRBJ2-7,.,TRBV28,TGTGCCAGCAATGGGGCATCAGGGGCTGGCGAGCAGTACTTC,CASNGASGAGEQYF
.,TRBJ2-3,.,TRBV19,TGTGCCAGTAGTATAGAGGCTAGCACAGATACGCAGTATTTT,CASSIEASTDTQYF
.,TRBJ1-3,.,TRBV10-3,TGTGCCATCAGTGCCCCGCCAGAAGGAAACACCATATATTTT,CAISAPPEGNTIYF
TRBD2,TRBJ2-7,.,TRBV7-8,TGTGCCAGCAGCTTAGGGGTTAGCGGGGGGAGATACGAGCAGTACTTC,CASSLGVSGGRYEQYF